Listed here are 10 T cell receptor beta chains from one sample, sequenced in a study of blood T cell repertoires in COVID-19. The protocol was immunoSEQ multiplex PCR, while the TCRdb copy is restricted to in-frame clones and leaves out a portion. The sample records around 270,000 clones, 84% being singletons. The sample comprised peripheral blood. The receptors originated from a woman aged 40 to 50 who had recovered from COVID-19.

This clone occurred once. Here the CDR3 DNA reads TGTGCCAGCAGTTTATTACGACAGGGAGACGAGCAGTACTTC. It specifies CASSLLRQGDEQYF. The chain uses TRBV27 and TRBJ2-7; 7 nucleotides agree with TRBD1. CDR3 length equals 14 residues. In germline, CDR1 is MNHEY, CDR2 SMNVEV (reference sequence). Trimming took 1 base from V and 5 from J; bases not matched to a gene: 5.

The gene calls are TRBV7-9 and TRBJ2-2; D unclear. The CDR3 sequence is 15 residues long. CDR1 and CDR2 (germline): SEHNR, FQNEAQ (reference sequence). Trimming removed 3 bases at V and 5 bases at J, with 13 bases between. The CDR3 DNA is TGTGCCAGCAGCTTCGAGATAATCCGGACCGGGGAGCTGTTTTTT. Its protein is CASSFEIIRTGELFF.

The chain recombines TRBV28 with TRBJ2-3, with 11 bases identical to TRBD1. The CDR3 length is 16 residues. Germline values: CDR1 MDHEN, CDR2 SYDVKM. The V gene end was trimmed by 2 bases and the J gene end by 3 bases; junction bases not matched to a gene: 4. This chain's CDR3 is CASSLPDRGPTDTQYF. DNA of the CDR3: TGTGCCAGCAGTTTACCGGACAGGGGGCCGACAGATACGCAGTATTTT.

The chain joins TRBV4-1 to TRBJ2-3; 9 positions agree with TRBD2. CDR3 length: 16 residues. From germline, CDR1 is MGHRA and CDR2 YSYEKL. J lost 1 base, V lost 3 bases, and 5 bases had no gene match. CDR3 sequence (DNA): TGCGCCAGCAGCCAGCCGAAGCGGGGGGGCACAGATACGCAGTATTTT. Its translation is CASSQPKRGGTDTQYF.

This sequence joins TRBV28 and TRBJ1-1, with TRBD1 as a possible D gene (6 bases). Between the trimmed V and J ends, which lost 6 bases and 1 base, there was a span of 15 bases. This CDR3 has 15 residues. Germline V gene data show CDR1 as MDHEN and CDR2 as SYDVKM. CDR3 amino acids: CASSPTGSENTEAFF. CDR3 in DNA: TGTGCCAGCAGCCCTACAGGGAGTGAGAACACTGAAGCTTTCTTT. Based on the CDR3 plus reference TRBV28 and TRBJ1-1, the full variable domain is DVKVTQSSRYLVKRTGEKVFLECVQDMDHENMFWYRQDPGLGLRLIYFSYDVKMKEKGDIPEGYSVSREKKERFSLILESASTNQTSMYLCASSPTGSENTEAFFGQGTRLTVV.

The rearrangement links TRBV30 to TRBJ2-5; 12 bases agree with TRBD2. The CDR3 runs to 14 residues. From germline, CDR1 is GTSNPN and CDR2 SVGIG (reference sequence). After removal of 3 bases from V and 7 bases from J, the junction contained 6 bases not matched to a gene. CDR3 in DNA: TGTGCCTGGAGCCTAGCGGGGGGGGTAGGGACCCAGTACTTC. Translating gives CAWSLAGGVGTQYF.

This rearrangement joins TRBV5-4 to TRBJ1-1, with 7 bases lining up with TRBD1. Germline V lookup: CDR1 SGHNT, CDR2 YYREEE (reference sequence). V was pared by 3 bases and J by 3 bases, with 8 bases of the junction left unmatched. The CDR3 covers 15 residues. CDR3 DNA sequence: TGTGCCAGCAGCTCCGGCAAGGGGGCCCACACTGAAGCTTTCTTT. Amino acids: CASSSGKGAHTEAFF.

The chain couples TRBV10-3 to TRBJ2-3, with 9 bases fitting TRBD1. The CDR3 is made up of 17 amino acids. V lost 0 bases, J lost 1 base, and 5 bases stayed unmatched. CDR1 is ENHRY and CDR2 is SYGVKD in the germline V gene. The CDR3: CAISESIRTGGTDTQYF. The CDR3 DNA reads TGTGCCATCAGTGAGTCGATACGGACAGGGGGCACAGATACGCAGTATTTT.

The chain uses TRBV27 and TRBJ1-2, with D unclear. V shed 3 bases and J shed 4 bases, with 9 bases lying between them. CDR1 is MNHEY and CDR2 is SMNVEV in the germline V gene (reference sequence). The CDR3 runs 13 residues. The CDR3 sequence: CASSFSAGYGYTF. CDR3 in DNA: TGTGCCAGCAGTTTCTCGGCAGGCTATGGCTACACCTTC.

This rearrangement joins TRBV6-5 to TRBJ2-1; 9 nucleotides agree with TRBD2. CDR1 and CDR2 from the germline V gene are MNHEY and SVGAGI. The V and J ends lost 0 bases and 7 bases, in that order; junction bases with no gene match: 4. The CDR3 runs 15 residues. CDR3 residues: CASSYSRGGANEQFF. CDR3 nucleotide sequence: TGTGCCAGCAGTTACTCTCGCGGGGGGGCGAATGAGCAGTTCTTC.